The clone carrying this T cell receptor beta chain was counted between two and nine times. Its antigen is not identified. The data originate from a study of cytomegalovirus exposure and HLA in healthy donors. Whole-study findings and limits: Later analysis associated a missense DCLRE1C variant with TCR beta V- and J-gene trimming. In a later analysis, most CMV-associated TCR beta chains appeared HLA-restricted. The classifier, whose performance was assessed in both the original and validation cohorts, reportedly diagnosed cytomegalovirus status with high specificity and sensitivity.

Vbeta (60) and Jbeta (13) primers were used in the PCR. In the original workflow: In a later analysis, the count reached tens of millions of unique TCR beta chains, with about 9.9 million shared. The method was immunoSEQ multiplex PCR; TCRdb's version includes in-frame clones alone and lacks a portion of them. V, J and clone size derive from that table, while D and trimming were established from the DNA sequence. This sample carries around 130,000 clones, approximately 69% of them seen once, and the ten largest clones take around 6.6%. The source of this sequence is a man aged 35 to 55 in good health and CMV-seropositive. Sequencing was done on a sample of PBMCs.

CDR3 DNA sequence: TGTGCCTGGGCCACAGGGTTTAGGTCCTACAATGAGCAGTTCTTC. Its protein is CAWATGFRSYNEQFF. The chain links TRBV30 to TRBJ2-1, with D tentatively TRBD1 (6 bases). Deletions cut 5 bases from V and 1 base from J, with 15 bases between. This CDR3 has 15 residues. Per the germline V gene, CDR1 is GTSNPN and CDR2 is SVGIG (reference sequence).